This TCR beta chain was profiled in a study of blood T cells in healthy people across ages. A second about 7 to 11 cycle PCR used barcoded and J-beta primers. Each CDR3 protein gets one entry after TCRdb re-called the 5' RACE reads with MiXCR. The repertoire holds 750,000 to 950,000 distinct CDR3 sequences, with just under 30% as singletons. Study-wide results and limits: Greater diversity and more naive CD4+ cells were seen in long-lived donors than in aged donors.

Points on this clonotype: Its antigen is undetermined. Being one base from a much bigger clone, this may be a read error.

The same data also went into a second study, on T cells of mothers and their children.

The sequenced sample consisted of blood. This clonotype originated in a woman in her thirties or forties in good health.

The CDR3 here is CASSSGTITYGYTF. CDR3 nucleotide sequence: TGCGCCAGCAGCTCCGGGACTATTACCTATGGCTACACCTTC. The chain combines TRBV5-1 with TRBJ1-2, with D tentatively TRBD1 (5 bases). Looked up from germline, CDR1 is SGHRS and CDR2 is YFSETQ. This CDR3 comprises 14 residues. Trimming took 3 bases from V and 4 from J, leaving 13 bases between them.